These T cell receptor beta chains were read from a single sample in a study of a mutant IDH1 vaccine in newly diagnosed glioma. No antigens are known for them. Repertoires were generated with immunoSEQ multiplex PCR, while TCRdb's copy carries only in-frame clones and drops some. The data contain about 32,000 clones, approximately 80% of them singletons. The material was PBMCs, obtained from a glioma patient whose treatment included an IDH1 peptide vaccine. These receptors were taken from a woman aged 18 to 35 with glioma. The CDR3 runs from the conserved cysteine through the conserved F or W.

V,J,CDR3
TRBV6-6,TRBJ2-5,CASTATGAIQETQYF
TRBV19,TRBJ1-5,CASSRRPRTGGNQPQHF
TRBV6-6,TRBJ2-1,CASSYSQTPSNEQFF
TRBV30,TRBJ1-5,CAWSVGVVEPQHF
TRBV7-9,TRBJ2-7,CASSSSLAGGSYPYEQYF
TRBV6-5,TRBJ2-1,CASSYEWRGFYNEQFF
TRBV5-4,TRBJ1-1,CASSIQNRAGRGAFF
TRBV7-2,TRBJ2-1,CASSRVGLAGGEQFF
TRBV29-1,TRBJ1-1,CSVEGIGLAEAFF
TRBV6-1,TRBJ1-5,CASSELGRPQHF
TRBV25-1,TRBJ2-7,CASSELQGSEQYF
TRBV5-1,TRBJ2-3,CASSLGSGVNTDTQYF
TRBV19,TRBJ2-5,CASSIVGGAAQETQYF
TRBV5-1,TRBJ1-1,CASSLKTDTEAFF
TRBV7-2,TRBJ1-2,CASSSIFGGVGLGGYTF
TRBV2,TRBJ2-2,CASIPSTGSTGELFF
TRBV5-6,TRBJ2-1,CASSPPTAYNEQFF
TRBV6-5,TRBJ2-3,CASSYGAGGGTDTQYF
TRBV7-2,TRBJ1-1,CASGTGWNTEAFF
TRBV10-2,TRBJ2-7,CASSEGDSSYEQYF
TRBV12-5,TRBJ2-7,CASGLVLAGGRIFNQYF
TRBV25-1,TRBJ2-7,CASSESVEQYF
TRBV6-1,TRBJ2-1,CASSEATRSYNEQFF
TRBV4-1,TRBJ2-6,CASSQEVDHSGANVLTF
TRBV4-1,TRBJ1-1,CASSHRTGPMNTEAFF
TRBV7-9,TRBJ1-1,CASSLAGGNTEAFF
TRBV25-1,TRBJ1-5,CASSAGGYSNQPQHF
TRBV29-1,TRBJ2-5,CSVDWDRGRYF